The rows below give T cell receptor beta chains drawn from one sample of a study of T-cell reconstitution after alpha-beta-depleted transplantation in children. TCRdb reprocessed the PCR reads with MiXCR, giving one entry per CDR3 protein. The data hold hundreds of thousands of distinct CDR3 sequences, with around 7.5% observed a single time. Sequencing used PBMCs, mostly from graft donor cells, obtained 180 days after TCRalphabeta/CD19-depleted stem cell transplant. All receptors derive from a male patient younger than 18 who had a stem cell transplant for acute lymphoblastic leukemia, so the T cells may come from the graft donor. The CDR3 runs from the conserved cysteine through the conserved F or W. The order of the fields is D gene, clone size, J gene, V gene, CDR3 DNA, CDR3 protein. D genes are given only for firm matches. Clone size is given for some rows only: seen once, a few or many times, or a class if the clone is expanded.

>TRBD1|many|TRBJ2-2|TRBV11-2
TGTGCCAGCAGTTCGGGACAGGGGGCGATCGGGGAGCTGTTTTTT
CASSSGQGAIGELFF
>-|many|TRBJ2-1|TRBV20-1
TGCAGTGCTAACTCGGGGGAGAGCTCCTACAATGAGCAGTTCTTC
CSANSGESSYNEQFF
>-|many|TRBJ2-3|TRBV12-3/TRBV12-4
TGTGCCAGCAGTTTAGGACCCATCACAGATACGCAGTATTTT
CASSLGPITDTQYF
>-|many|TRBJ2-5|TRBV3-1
TGTGCCAGCAGCCCCTCTAGGGTACTCCAAGAGACCCAGTACTTC
CASSPSRVLQETQYF
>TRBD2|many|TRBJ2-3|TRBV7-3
TGTGCCAGCAGCAGGGGACTAGGTCTCACAGATACGCAGTATTTT
CASSRGLGLTDTQYF
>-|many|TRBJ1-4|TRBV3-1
TGTGCCAGCAGCCAAGGTTTTCCTAGTAATGAAAAACTGTTTTTT
CASSQGFPSNEKLFF
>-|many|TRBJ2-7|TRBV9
TGTGCCAGCAGCGTAGCAAACGACCCCTACGAGCAGTACTTC
CASSVANDPYEQYF
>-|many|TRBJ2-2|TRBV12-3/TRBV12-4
TGTGCCAGCAGTTTAGGGAGGCCCGGGGAGCTGTTTTTT
CASSLGRPGELFF
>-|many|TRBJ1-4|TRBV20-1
TGCAGTGCCATACGGGACAACTGGGAAAAACTGTTTTTT
CSAIRDNWEKLFF
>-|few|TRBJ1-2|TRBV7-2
TGTGCCAGCAGCTTCCGGCACAGGATGGATCAGGGTGATGGCTACACCTTC
CASSFRHRMDQGDGYTF
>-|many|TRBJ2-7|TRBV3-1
TGTGCCAGCAGCCCGTACTCGCTCTCTTCTGGGGACGAGCAGTACTTC
CASSPYSLSSGDEQYF
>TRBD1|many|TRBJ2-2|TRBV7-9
TGTGCCAGCGGACGACAGGGTAGAGACACCGGGGAGCTGTTTTTT
CASGRQGRDTGELFF
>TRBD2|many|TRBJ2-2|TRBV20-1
TGCAGTGCTTCTAGCGGGAGGGCCGCCGGGGAGCTGTTTTTT
CSASSGRAAGELFF
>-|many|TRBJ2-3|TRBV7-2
TGTGCCAGCAGCCCGCCCCCAGATACGCAGTATTTT
CASSPPPDTQYF
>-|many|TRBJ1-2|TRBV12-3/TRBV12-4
TGTGCCAGCAGTTTTGTGGGGTATGGCTACACCTTC
CASSFVGYGYTF
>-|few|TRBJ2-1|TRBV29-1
TGCAGCGTTGAGGGTCGGGGGCGATACAATGAGCAGTTCTTC
CSVEGRGRYNEQFF
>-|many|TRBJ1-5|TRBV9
TGTGCCAGCAGCGTAGAGGGGTACGCAAATCAGCCCCAGCATTTT
CASSVEGYANQPQHF
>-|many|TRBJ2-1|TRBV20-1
TGCAGTGCTATCCATTATAGCTCCTACAATGAGCAGTTCTTC
CSAIHYSSYNEQFF
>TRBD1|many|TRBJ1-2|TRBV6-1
TGTGCCAGCAGTGACGGACAGGGGGCGAATGGCTACACCTTC
CASSDGQGANGYTF
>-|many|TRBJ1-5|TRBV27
TGTGCCAGCAGTCTCCAGGGCCCCAATCAGCCCCAGCATTTT
CASSLQGPNQPQHF
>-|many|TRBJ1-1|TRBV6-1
TGTGCCAGCAGTGTTCTCACAGCAGGAGAAGCTTTCTTT
CASSVLTAGEAFF
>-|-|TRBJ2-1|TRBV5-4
TGTGCCAGCAGCTTGGTGGGGAACTACAATGAGCAGTTCTTC
CASSLVGNYNEQFF